This TCR beta chain stems from a study of blood T cell repertoires in COVID-19. Here immunoSEQ multiplex PCR was the method, and the copy in TCRdb shows in-frame clones only, minus some. Of 30,000 to 35,000 clones in the sample, approximately 93% were seen once. The sequencing sample was made of peripheral blood. The TCR comes from a human donor in a cohort sampled during active COVID-19.

CDR3 sequence: CASSPSTGGNINQPQHF. The CDR3, as DNA: TGTGCCAGCTCACCCTCGACAGGGGGCAATATCAATCAGCCCCAGCATTTT. The chain employs TRBV18 and TRBJ1-5; 10 positions agree with TRBD1. V lost 3 bases to trimming and J lost 3 bases; unmatched junction nucleotides: 8. CDR1 and CDR2 (germline): KGHSH, LQKENI. The CDR3 length is 17 residues.